Listed here are 22 T cell receptor beta chains from one sample, sequenced in a study of blood T cell repertoires in COVID-19. Libraries were prepared by immunoSEQ multiplex PCR; TCRdb keeps only in-frame clonotypes and omits some of them. The data hold about 490,000 clones, with over 75% observed a single time. The sequenced sample consisted of peripheral blood. Receptors originate from a human donor in a cohort sampled during active COVID-19.

The chain recombines TRBV5-1 with TRBJ1-2, with D possibly being TRBD1 (5 bases). Germline CDR1 SGHRS, CDR2 YFSETQ. V lost 4 bases, J lost 1 base, and 17 bases lay in between. CDR3 length: 16 residues. The CDR3 nucleotides are TGCGCCAGCAGCCCTGGAGGGGTCAACGTTAACTATGGCTACACCTTC. This codes for CASSPGGVNVNYGYTF.

The V call is TRBV3-1 (or the pseudogene TRBV3-2), the J call TRBJ1-2, with 7 positions matching TRBD1. This CDR3 has 16 amino acids. In germline, CDR1 is LGHDT, CDR2 YNNKEL (reference sequence). V shed 4 bases, J shed 5 bases, and the junction held 13 bases outside the gene matches. The CDR3 region is CASSLSEGQPIYGYTF. CDR3 coding DNA: TGTGCCAGCAGCCTGTCCGAGGGACAGCCAATTTATGGCTACACCTTC.

The chain couples TRBV9 to TRBJ2-3, with a tentative D call TRBD2 (5 bases). CDR3 size: 15 residues. The V and J ends lost 1 base and 4 bases respectively, with 13 bases between them. Looked up from germline, CDR1 is SGDLS and CDR2 is YYNGEE. The CDR3 region is CASSVSVGDADTQYF. In DNA, the CDR3 is TGTGCCAGCAGCGTATCGGTGGGAGACGCAGATACGCAGTATTTT.

The chain employs TRBV29-1 and TRBJ2-3; perhaps TRBD2 as D (7 bases). This CDR3 is 15 amino acids long. The V and J ends lost 4 bases and 1 base respectively, with 15 bases between them. The germline gives CDR1 SQVTM, CDR2 ANQGSEA. The CDR3, as DNA: TGCAGCGTTGGAGGGGGGGTCACGGGCACAGATACGCAGTATTTT. Its translation: CSVGGGVTGTDTQYF.

The V call is TRBV15, the J call TRBJ2-3; D perhaps matches TRBD2 (5 bases). Trimming stripped 5 bases from V and 1 base from J, with 13 bases between. Germline V gives CDR1 LNHNV, CDR2 YYDKDF (reference sequence). The length of the CDR3 is 15 residues. CDR3 region: CATSGSNWGTDTQYF. The CDR3 nucleotides read TGTGCCACCAGCGGGAGTAATTGGGGCACAGATACGCAGTATTTT.

This clone was found many times. The chain joins TRBV7-2 to TRBJ2-3; TRBD2 agrees at 8 bases. The CDR3 sequence is 18 residues long. From germline, CDR1 is SGHTA and CDR2 FQGNSA. After removal of 5 bases from V and 0 bases from J, the junction contained 13 bases not matched to a gene. As DNA, the CDR3 is TGTGCCAGCAGCCCATACTCGCGACTAGCGCGTAGCACAGATACGCAGTATTTT. Translating it yields CASSPYSRLARSTDTQYF. Together with reference TRBV7-2 and TRBJ2-3, the CDR3 gives the full variable domain: GAGVSQSPSNKVTEKGKDVELRCDPISGHTALYWYRQSLGQGLEFLIYFQGNSAPDKSGLPSDRFSAERTGGSVSTLTIQRTQQEDSAVYLCASSPYSRLARSTDTQYFGPGTRLTVL.

The CDR3 region is CASSSDRGETQYF. The CDR3 DNA reads TGTGCCAGCAGTTCGGACAGGGGAGAGACCCAGTACTTC. The chain has TRBV6-5 and TRBJ2-5; 9 bases are a match to TRBD1. V lost 4 bases to trimming and J lost 4 bases; unmatched junction nucleotides: 1. CDR1 MNHEY and CDR2 SVGAGI come from the germline V gene. The CDR3 length is 13 residues.

The V gene is TRBV5-4, the J gene TRBJ1-1; D is unclear. CDR1 SGHNT and CDR2 YYREEE come from the germline V gene (reference sequence). V lost 3 bases, J lost 6 bases, and 15 bases lay in between. CDR3 size: 14 residues. The CDR3 here is CASSYGLGVAEAFF. In DNA form, the CDR3 reads TGTGCCAGCAGCTACGGGCTCGGGGTGGCTGAAGCTTTCTTT.

This chain connects TRBV11-2 to TRBJ1-5, with TRBD1 matching 7 bases. Trimming removed 5 bases from V and 7 bases from J; junction bases left unmatched: 8. The CDR3 has 14 residues. Germline values: CDR1 SGHAT, CDR2 FQNNGV. CDR3 loop: CASSAGTAGQPQHF. DNA of the CDR3: TGTGCCAGCAGCGCAGGGACAGCCGGACAGCCCCAGCATTTT.

This sequence joins TRBV10-1 and TRBJ2-1; no clear D gene. CDR3 size: 13 residues. Germline V gene lookup returns CDR1 WNHNN and CDR2 SYGVQD (reference sequence). Trimming removed 8 bases at V and 0 bases at J, with 8 bases between. CDR3 coding DNA: TGCGCCAGCCGACTGATCTCCTACAATGAGCAGTTCTTC. Amino acid sequence: CASRLISYNEQFF.

On this clone: Other DNA variants within this sample encode the same CDR3. This chain connects TRBV7-3 to TRBJ1-1; no firm D call. The V and J ends lost 4 bases and 1 base respectively, with 10 bases between them. This CDR3 is built from 14 residues. Germline lookup yields CDR1 SGHTA and CDR2 FQGTGA. The CDR3 DNA sequence: TGTGCCAGCAGCTCCACGGGTGGGAACACTGAAGCTTTCTTT. Translation gives CASSSTGGNTEAFF.

With respect to this clone: One end of the junction does not line up with germline, which may come from a read error. This sequence joins TRBV24-1 and TRBJ2-1; 11 bases fit TRBD2. The CDR3 contains 16 residues. Per the germline V gene, CDR1 is KGHDR and CDR2 is SFDVKD. CDR3 protein: CATSDGGLAGGDERFF. The DNA of the CDR3 is TGTGCCACCAGTGATGGCGGGCTAGCGGGAGGAGATGAGCGGTTCTTC.

This clone appeared a single time. The chain joins TRBV19 to TRBJ2-2, with 13 nucleotides matching TRBD2. V lost 4 bases to trimming and J lost 5 bases; unmatched junction nucleotides: 13. The CDR3 length is 19 residues. CDR1 is LNHDA, CDR2 SQIVND, per germline (reference sequence). The CDR3 spells CASSNPGTSGISYTGELFF. For the CDR3, the DNA is TGTGCCAGTAGTAACCCGGGGACTAGCGGGATTTCGTATACCGGGGAGCTGTTTTTT.

V and J are TRBV4-1 and TRBJ2-5; TRBD2 agrees at 10 bases. The CDR3 length is 15 residues. V lost 4 bases, J lost 5 bases, and 7 bases stayed unmatched. The V gene's germline CDR1 is MGHRA and CDR2 YSYEKL. The CDR3 reads CASSRASGREETQYF. CDR3 coding DNA: TGCGCCAGCAGCCGCGCTAGCGGGAGAGAGGAGACCCAGTACTTC.

This chain joins TRBV9 and TRBJ2-2; TRBD1 aligns across 10 bases. V shed 3 bases, J shed 7 bases, and the junction held 12 bases outside the gene matches. Per germline, CDR1 SGDLS and CDR2 YYNGEE. The CDR3 covers 17 residues. CDR3 bases: TGTGCCAGCAGCGGAGGCCTCGGGACAGGGGTTCTCGGGGAGCTGTTTTTT. As protein: CASSGGLGTGVLGELFF.

This chain connects TRBV27 to TRBJ2-2, with D perhaps matching TRBD1 (6 bases). Trimming took 8 bases from V and 4 from J, leaving 14 bases between them. The CDR3 extends over 14 amino acids. Germline CDR1 reads MNHEY; CDR2 reads SMNVEV (reference sequence). The CDR3 region has the DNA TGTGCCAGCCGCGTTCAGGGGACCACCGGGGAGCTGTTTTTT. Translation: CASRVQGTTGELFF.

J is TRBJ2-2 and V is TRBV18, with D tentatively TRBD1 (6 bases). There are 15 residues in the CDR3. The V end was cut by 6 bases, the J end by 3 bases, with 14 bases between. Germline lookup yields CDR1 KGHSH and CDR2 LQKENI. The CDR3 loop reads CASSLHPGDTGELFF. The CDR3 DNA is TGTGCCAGCTCCTTACACCCAGGGGACACCGGGGAGCTGTTTTTT.

V gene TRBV7-9 combines with J gene TRBJ2-7; D is possibly TRBD1 (5 bases). CDR3 length: 12 residues. V was shortened by 2 bases and J by 3 bases, with 5 bases between the two germline ends. Germline loops: CDR1 SEHNR, CDR2 FQNEAQ (reference sequence). The CDR3 bases are TGTGCCAGCAGCTTAAGGGGCTACGAGCAGTACTTC. This encodes CASSLRGYEQYF.

For this clone: This sample also contains other DNA sequences that code for the same CDR3. The rearrangement uses TRBV12-3 or TRBV12-4 and TRBJ1-2, with a possible D match to TRBD1 (5 bases). The CDR3 is 12 residues long. V was trimmed by 6 bases and J by 4 bases, leaving 9 bases between them. CDR3 in amino acids: CASSPGGYGYTF. The CDR3 DNA reads as TGTGCCAGCAGCCCCGGGGGCTATGGCTACACCTTC.

This sequence joins TRBV7-9 and TRBJ1-2; 7 nucleotides agree with TRBD1. This CDR3 spans 16 amino acids. The germline CDR1 and CDR2 sequences are SEHNR and FQNEAQ (reference sequence). J lost 7 bases, V lost 5 bases, and 16 bases had no gene match. The CDR3 sequence is CASSTQGGAERGGYTF. CDR3 coding DNA: TGTGCCAGCAGCACCCAAGGGGGCGCGGAAAGAGGTGGCTACACCTTC.

This CDR3 reads CASSLNRQAYEQYF. The CDR3 nucleotides read TGTGCCAGCAGTTTGAATCGACAGGCTTACGAGCAGTACTTC. The V gene is TRBV6-5, the J gene TRBJ2-7; perhaps TRBD1 as D (6 bases). CDR3 length: 14 amino acids. The germline CDR1 and CDR2 sequences are MNHEY and SVGAGI. V lost 4 bases and J 4 bases, leaving 14 bases between the germline ends.

This sequence joins TRBV10-1 and TRBJ2-3; 8 bases are a match to TRBD1. Germline CDR1 is WNHNN and CDR2 is SYGVQD (reference sequence). CDR3 length: 15 amino acids. The junction had 7 bases not matched to a gene; V was cut back by 4 bases and J by 4 bases. CDR3 loop: CASSGRGLGADTQYF. CDR3 nucleotides: TGCGCCAGCAGTGGCAGGGGGCTCGGGGCAGATACGCAGTATTTT.